This T cell receptor (beta chain) was sequenced in a study of shared clonotypes between healthy human individuals. Study at large: For every donor, three CD4 naive, three CD4 memory, two CD8 naive and one CD8 memory plates were used.

Trimming took 3 bases from V and 1 from J; bases not matched to a gene: 6. The CDR3 is 16 residues long. The germline CDR1 and CDR2 sequences are KGHSH and LQKENI. Repertoires were generated with immunoSEQ multiplex PCR, while TCRdb's copy carries only in-frame clones and drops some. The sample consists of 2,500,000 or so clones, roughly 92% of them appearing once. The chain links TRBV18 to TRBJ1-5, with 7 bases fitting TRBD1. The sequence came from a man younger than 35 in good health. Sequencing used naive CD4+ T cells sorted from blood. Subset defined: CD45RA+ positively selected. This chain's CDR3 is CASSPAGGQSNQPQHF. CDR3 coding DNA: TGTGCCAGCTCACCGGCTGGGGGACAGAGCAATCAGCCCCAGCATTTT.